The T cell receptor beta chain described here comes from a study of blood T cell repertoires in COVID-19. Details on this clone: In the same sample, other DNA sequences code for this CDR3.

Germline CDR1 and CDR2: MGHDK and SYGVNS. The V and J ends lost 1 base and 0 bases respectively, with 7 bases between them. The CDR3 is 14 amino acids. Method: immunoSEQ multiplex PCR; TCRdb's copy keeps in-frame clones and lacks some. The table lists hundreds of thousands of clones, about 84% of them singletons. What was sequenced was PBMCs or T cells enriched from blood (not recorded which). The clonotype was recovered from a woman in her forties or fifties who had recovered from COVID-19. V usage is TRBV25-1 and J usage is TRBJ2-7, with D possibly TRBD2 on 5 matching bases. In nucleotides, the CDR3 is TGTGCCAGCAGTGAATCGGGGAGCTCCTACGAGCAGTACTTC. Its protein is CASSESGSSYEQYF.